This TCR beta chain was obtained from a study of T cell repertoires and HLA-DP antigens (dated by TCRdb to the late 2010s). Context from the whole study: Using HeLa cells transduced to present allogeneic HLA-DP, the study set up an in vitro model of CD4+ T cell alloreactivity. Of the three donors, two were male and one was female, with ages ranging from the 18-to-29 band to the 60-to-69 band. The average DNA input was approximately 220 ng for sorted CD137+CD4+ samples versus 1,200 ng for pre-culture CD4+ samples. One alloantigen differed from self by one peptide-binding groove amino acid, whereas the other differed by ten, modelling structurally similar versus dissimilar alloantigens. Findings and caveats that apply to the study as a whole: Clones undetected before culture had an average cumulative frequency of about 36% against one allele and 50.6% against the other. Naive and memory CD4+ repertoires were not analysed separately. Similar clonality (around 0.41) was observed for sorted CD137+ cells against both alloantigens, and this clonality was much higher than that observed in pre-culture samples (roughly 0.04). Limitations were identified as the inclusion of only a few donors, the use of a non-physiological HeLa antigen-presenting system, and the use of total CD4+ responder cells.

Its CDR3 holds 16 amino acids, cysteine through phenylalanine. Only the CDR3 DNA is retained, 48 bases long and in frame from the first base. The V end gives up 5 bases and the J end 2 bases, leaving 8 bases in the junction not matched to a gene. CDR1 and CDR2 (MNHNY, SVGAGI) derive from the germline V gene (reference sequence). TCRB CDR3 regions were amplified with the immunoSEQ multiplex PCR using forward primers for 54 TRBV segments and reverse primers for 13 TRBJ segments. Pre-culture CD4+ samples were sequenced at deep resolution with a target of more than 150,000 T cell genomes. Sequencing of amplicons was performed on an Illumina HiSeq System, and 87 bp reads covering the CDR3 were generated. The authors' pipeline ran thus. PCR and sequencing errors in the reads were corrected, and alignment to IMGT reference sequences was used to define CDR3 regions. Synthetic template pools were used to estimate the numbers of templates and unique rearrangements. Clonality was calculated as 1 minus Pielou's evenness. The Daley-Smith estimator was used to estimate richness. Morisita's index was used to measure repertoire overlap. A clone counted as low-abundance if it appeared in cultured samples but went undetected in the pre-culture repertoire of the same donor. Entries here come from immuneACCESS through TCRdb and include only in-frame sequences with V and J called. Some clones fail to appear in such tables; in the studies checked, an unresolved V gene covers under half of the shortfall, and the cause of the remainder is unknown. The DNA was the basis for D and trimming; V, J and clone size are from that table. The sample table shows some 89,000 clones, and approximately 86% are seen once. The ten largest clones represent about 1.7% of the sample.

Remarks on this clone: Its binding antigen is unknown. Base quality data are lacking; no much larger clone is found one base away.

Magnetic bead negative selection was used to isolate untouched CD4+ T cells from Ficoll-separated PBMC, with an average purity of approximately 98%. Untouched CD4+ T cells were isolated with magnetic beads from Ficoll-separated PBMC, and a purity of roughly 98% was reached with negligible CD8+ contamination. Peripheral blood mononuclear cells came from the buffy coats of a few healthy blood donors, who served as the study's donors. CMV seronegative status was shared by all three donors. The DNeasy Blood & Tissue Kit was used to extract genomic DNA. For each subject, genomic DNA from sorted CD137+CD4+ cells and from pre-culture CD4+ baseline samples underwent TCRB sequencing.

The sequencing sample was made of CD4+ T cells from PBMCs. The V and J segments used are TRBV6-6 and TRBJ2-5; a stretch of 10 junction bases matches TRBD2. The TCR comes from a man aged 45 to 65 in good health and CMV-seronegative. The CDR3 protein sequence reads: CASSRRTSGPQETQYF. The sequenced DNA: TGTGCCAGCAGTCGCCGGACTAGCGGACCGCAAGAGACCCAGTACTTC.